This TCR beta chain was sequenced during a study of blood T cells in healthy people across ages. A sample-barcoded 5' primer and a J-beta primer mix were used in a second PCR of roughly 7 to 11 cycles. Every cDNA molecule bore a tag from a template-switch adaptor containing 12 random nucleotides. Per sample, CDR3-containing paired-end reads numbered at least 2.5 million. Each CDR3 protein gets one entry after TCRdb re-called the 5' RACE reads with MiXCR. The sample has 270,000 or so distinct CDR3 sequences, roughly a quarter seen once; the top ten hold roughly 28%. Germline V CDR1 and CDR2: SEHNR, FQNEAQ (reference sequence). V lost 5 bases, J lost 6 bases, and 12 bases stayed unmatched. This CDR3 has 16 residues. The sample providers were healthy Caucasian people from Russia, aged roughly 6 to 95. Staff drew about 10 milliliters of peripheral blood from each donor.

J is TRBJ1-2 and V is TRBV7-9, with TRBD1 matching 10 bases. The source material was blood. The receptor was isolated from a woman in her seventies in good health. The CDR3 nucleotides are TGTGCCAGCAGCAGCCCCGGGACAGGGGCATGGGATGGCTACACCTTC. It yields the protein CASSSPGTGAWDGYTF.